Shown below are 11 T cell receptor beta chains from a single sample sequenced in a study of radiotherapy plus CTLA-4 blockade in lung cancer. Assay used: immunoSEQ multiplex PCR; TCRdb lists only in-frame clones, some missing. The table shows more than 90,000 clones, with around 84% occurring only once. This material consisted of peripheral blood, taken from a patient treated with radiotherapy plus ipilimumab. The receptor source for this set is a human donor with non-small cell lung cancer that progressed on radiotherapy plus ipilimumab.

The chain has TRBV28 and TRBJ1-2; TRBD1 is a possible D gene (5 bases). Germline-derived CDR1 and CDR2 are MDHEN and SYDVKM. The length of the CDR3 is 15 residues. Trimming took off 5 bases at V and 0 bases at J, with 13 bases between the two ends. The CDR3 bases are TGTGCCAGCAGTAAGAGTATGGGACCTAACTATGGCTACACCTTC. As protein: CASSKSMGPNYGYTF.

The CDR3 DNA reads TGTGCCAGCAGCTCCGGAGCGGGACAGGGGTTCACTGAAGCTTTCTTT. Its translation: CASSSGAGQGFTEAFF. The chain employs TRBV5-4 and TRBJ1-1; 10 nucleotides agree with TRBD1. Looked up from germline, CDR1 is SGHNT and CDR2 is YYREEE (reference sequence). V was pared by 3 bases and J by 4 bases, with 9 bases of the junction left unmatched. This CDR3 has 16 amino acids.

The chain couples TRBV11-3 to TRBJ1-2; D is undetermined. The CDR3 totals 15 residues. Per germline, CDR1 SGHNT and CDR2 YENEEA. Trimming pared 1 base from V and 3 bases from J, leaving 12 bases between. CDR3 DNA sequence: TGTGCCAGCAGCTTAGCCCCCCCGGGCCACTATGGCTACACCTTC. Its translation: CASSLAPPGHYGYTF.

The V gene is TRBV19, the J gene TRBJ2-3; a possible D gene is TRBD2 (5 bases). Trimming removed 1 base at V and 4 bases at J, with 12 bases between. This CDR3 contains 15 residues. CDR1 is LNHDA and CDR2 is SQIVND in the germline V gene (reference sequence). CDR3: CASSIGQEVPDTQYF. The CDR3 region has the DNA TGTGCCAGTAGTATAGGCCAGGAGGTCCCAGATACGCAGTATTTT.

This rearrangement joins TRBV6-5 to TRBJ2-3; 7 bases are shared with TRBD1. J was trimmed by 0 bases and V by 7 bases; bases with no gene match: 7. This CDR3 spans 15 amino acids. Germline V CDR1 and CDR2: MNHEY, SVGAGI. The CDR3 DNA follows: TGTGCCAGCAACCCGGACAGGAGAAGCACAGATACGCAGTATTTT. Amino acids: CASNPDRRSTDTQYF.

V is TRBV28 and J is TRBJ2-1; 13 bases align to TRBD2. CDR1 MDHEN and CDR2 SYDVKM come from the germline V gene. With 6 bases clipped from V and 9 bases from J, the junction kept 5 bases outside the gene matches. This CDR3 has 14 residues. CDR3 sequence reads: CASSPGLAGSEQFF. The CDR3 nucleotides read TGTGCCAGCAGCCCGGGACTAGCGGGAAGTGAGCAGTTCTTC.

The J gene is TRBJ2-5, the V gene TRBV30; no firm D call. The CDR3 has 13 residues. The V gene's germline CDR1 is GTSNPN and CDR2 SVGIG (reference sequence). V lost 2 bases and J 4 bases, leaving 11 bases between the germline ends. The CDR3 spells CAWSSSDRETQYF. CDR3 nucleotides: TGTGCCTGGAGTTCAAGTGACCGAGAGACCCAGTACTTC.

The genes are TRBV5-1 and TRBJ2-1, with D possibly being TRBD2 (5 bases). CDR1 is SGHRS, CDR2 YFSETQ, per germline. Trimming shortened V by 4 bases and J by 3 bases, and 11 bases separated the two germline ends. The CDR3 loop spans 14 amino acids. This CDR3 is CASSMSGDYNEQFF. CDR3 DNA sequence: TGCGCCAGCAGCATGAGCGGAGACTACAATGAGCAGTTCTTC.

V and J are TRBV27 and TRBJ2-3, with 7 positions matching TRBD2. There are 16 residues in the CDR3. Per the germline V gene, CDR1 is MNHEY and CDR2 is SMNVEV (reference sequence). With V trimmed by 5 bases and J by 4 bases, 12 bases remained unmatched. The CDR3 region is CASSGFLAAEADTQYF. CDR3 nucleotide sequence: TGTGCCAGCAGTGGGTTCCTAGCGGCGGAGGCAGATACGCAGTATTTT.

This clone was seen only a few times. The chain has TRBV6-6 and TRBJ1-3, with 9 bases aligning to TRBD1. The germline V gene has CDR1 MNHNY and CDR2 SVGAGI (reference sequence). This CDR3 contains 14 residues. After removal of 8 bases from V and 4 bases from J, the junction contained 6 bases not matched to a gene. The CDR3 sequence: CASGLTGGGNTIYF. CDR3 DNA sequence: TGTGCCAGCGGTCTTACAGGGGGCGGAAACACCATATATTTT.

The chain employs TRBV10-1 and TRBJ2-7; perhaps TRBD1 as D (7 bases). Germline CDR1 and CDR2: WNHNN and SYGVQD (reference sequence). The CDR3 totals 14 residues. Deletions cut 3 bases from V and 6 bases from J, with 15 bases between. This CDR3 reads CASSDGQGGGEQYF. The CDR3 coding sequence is TGCGCCAGCAGTGATGGGCAGGGGGGTGGCGAGCAGTACTTC.